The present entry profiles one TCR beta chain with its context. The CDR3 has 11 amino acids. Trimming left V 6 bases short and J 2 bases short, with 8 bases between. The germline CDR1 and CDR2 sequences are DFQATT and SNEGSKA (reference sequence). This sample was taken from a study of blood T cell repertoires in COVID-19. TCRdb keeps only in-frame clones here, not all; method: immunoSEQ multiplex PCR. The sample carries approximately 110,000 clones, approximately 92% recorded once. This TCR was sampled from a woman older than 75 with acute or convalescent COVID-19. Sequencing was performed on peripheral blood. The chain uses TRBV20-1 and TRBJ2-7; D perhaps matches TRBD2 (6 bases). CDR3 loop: CSAGTAYEQYF. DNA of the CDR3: TGCAGTGCCGGGACTGCCTACGAGCAGTACTTC.